The sequence of this TCR beta chain was determined in a study of radiation and T cells in renal cell carcinoma (dated by TCRdb to 2018 to 2020). For the wider study: The samples were obtained from a clinical trial, where primary renal cell carcinomas were treated with 15 Gy stereotactic body radiation therapy and then removed by nephrectomy 4 weeks afterward. A total of around 50 samples underwent TCR beta sequencing, made up of some 26 tumors and about 27 peripheral blood samples. Across all 53 samples, several million unique CDR3 nucleotide sequences, encoding around 2.4 million unique CDR3 amino acid sequences, were identified. General study outcomes and caveats: Blood repertoire dynamics were not followed beyond 4 weeks after treatment. Effects of radiation dose or scheduling on the TCR repertoire could not be addressed with the single-armed trial design. Because no pretreatment tumor biopsies were available, whether clonotypes were present in the tumor at baseline could not be determined. An increase in top tumor clonotypes in blood was observed from baseline to 2 weeks post-radiation, followed by contraction by 4 weeks, which was taken to suggest transient expansion of tumor-resident clones.

What the time point label conveys for this sample: blood 2 weeks post-SBRT. What the treatment or condition label conveys for this sample: 15 Gy SBRT to primary tumor, nephrectomy 4 weeks later. To track tumor-enriched clonotypes, serial peripheral blood was sampled from radiation-treated patients at baseline and at 2 weeks and 4 weeks after SBRT. Every patient had renal cell carcinoma of clear cell pathology. The QIAamp DNA Blood Mini Kit (Qiagen) was used to prepare genomic DNA for TCR sequencing. Samples were included in the analyses only if all quality control checks were passed. Following the manufacturer's recommendations, the immunoSEQ kit was used to generate TCR beta libraries from genomic DNA. To prepare libraries, a first multiplex PCR with proprietary primers was run, followed by a second PCR that added unique barcodes, and a bead cleanup was done after each round. A kit-provided positive control reaction and a negative control reaction were included in every sample batch. The final libraries were assessed on an Agilent 4200 TapeStation D1000 ScreenTape, pooled by volume, and quantified by qPCR. Sequencing was performed on an Illumina NextSeq500 with a MidOutput 150-cycle cartridge, and 156 Read1 and 15 Index1 cycles were run with kit custom primers. The pooled library was loaded at about 1 pM, with a roughly 19% PhiX control spiked in. The authors' analysis ran thus. Vendor-processed data were analyzed in R, and a clonotype was defined as all T cells sharing the same CDR3 nucleotide sequence. For clone abundance analyses, frequencies were normalized to the 10,000 most abundant clones per sample. Public T cell clones, averaging fewer than five per sample, were removed before analysis. Tumor-enriched and baseline blood-enriched clonotypes were defined by at least a 32-fold difference in abundance between compartments. Clonotypes expanded or contracted between blood time points were identified with a beta-binomial differential abundance model. Tumor-blood repertoire similarity was measured with the Baroni-Urbani and Buser coefficient, and groups were compared using two-tailed Wilcoxon tests in R. In TCRdb, the immuneACCESS table is reduced to in-frame sequences with V and J assigned. These tables do not hold every clone; where another copy was compared, an unresolved V gene accounts for under half, and the others remain unexplained. V and J calls and clone size come straight from that table; D and trimming were deduced from the DNA. The sample table lists some 150,000 clones, about 91% of them with a count of one. The ten largest account for 10% to 15% of the sample.

Only one count was recorded for this clone. Its antigen is not yet known. Base qualities are not recorded, but no much larger clone differs from it by a single base. The receptor comes from a woman aged 45-59 years with renal cell carcinoma. The sample consisted of blood, taken from a patient whose treatment included radiotherapy and nephrectomy.

The sequence in DNA is TGCGCCAGCAGCTTGGTCCTAGCGGGGGACGAGACCCAGTACTTC. Its protein reads: CASSLVLAGDETQYF. The chain is assembled from TRBV5-1 and TRBJ2-5; TRBD2 matches 10 bases in the middle. The CDR3 measures 15 amino acids from cysteine to phenylalanine. The entry retains the CDR3 DNA only, 45 bases that are in frame from base 1. The V end gives up 0 bases and the J end 5 bases, leaving 4 bases in the junction not matched to a gene. Via the germline V gene, CDR1 is SGHRS and CDR2 YFSETQ. The full variable domain, with segments outside the CDR3 supplied by the reference TRBV5-1 and TRBJ2-5 proteins, appears as KAGVTQTPRYLIKTRGQQVTLSCSPISGHRSVSWYQQTPGQGLQFLFEYFSETQRNKGNFPGRFSGRQFSNSRSEMNVSTLELGDSALYLCASSLVLAGDETQYFGPGTRLLVL.